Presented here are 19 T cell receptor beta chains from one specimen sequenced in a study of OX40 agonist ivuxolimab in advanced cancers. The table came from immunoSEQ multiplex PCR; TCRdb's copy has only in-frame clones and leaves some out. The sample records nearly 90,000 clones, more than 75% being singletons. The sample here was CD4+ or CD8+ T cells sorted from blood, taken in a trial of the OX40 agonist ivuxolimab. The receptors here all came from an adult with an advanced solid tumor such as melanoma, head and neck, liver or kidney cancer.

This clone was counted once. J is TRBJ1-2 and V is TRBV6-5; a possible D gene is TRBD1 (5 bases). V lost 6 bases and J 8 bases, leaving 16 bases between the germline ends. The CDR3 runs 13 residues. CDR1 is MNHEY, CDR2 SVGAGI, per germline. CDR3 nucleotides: TGTGCCAGCAGCCCAAGGTCAGGGAAAGGCTACACCTTC. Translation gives CASSPRSGKGYTF.

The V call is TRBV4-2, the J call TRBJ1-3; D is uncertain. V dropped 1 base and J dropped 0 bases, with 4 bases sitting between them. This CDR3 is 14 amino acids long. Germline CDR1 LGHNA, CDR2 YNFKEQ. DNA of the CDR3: TGTGCCAGCAGCCAAGGGTACTCTGGAAACACCATATATTTT. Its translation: CASSQGYSGNTIYF.

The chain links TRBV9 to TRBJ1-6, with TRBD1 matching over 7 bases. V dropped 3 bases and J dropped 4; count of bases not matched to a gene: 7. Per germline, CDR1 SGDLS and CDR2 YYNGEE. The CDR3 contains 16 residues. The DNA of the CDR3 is TGTGCCAGCAGCGAACAGGGGTTTCCATATAATTCACCCCTCCACTTT. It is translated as CASSEQGFPYNSPLHF. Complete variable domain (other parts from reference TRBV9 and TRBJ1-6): DSGVTQTPKHLITATGQRVTLRCSPRSGDLSVYWYQQSLDQGLQFLIQYYNGEERAKGNILERFSAQQFPDLHSELNLSSLELGDSALYFCASSEQGFPYNSPLHFGNGTRLTVT.

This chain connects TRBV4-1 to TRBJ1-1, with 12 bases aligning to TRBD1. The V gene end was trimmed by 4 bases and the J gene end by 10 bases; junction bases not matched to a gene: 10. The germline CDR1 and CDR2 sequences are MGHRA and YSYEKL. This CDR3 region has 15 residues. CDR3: CASSPPGQGAFGAFF. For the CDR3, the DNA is TGCGCCAGCAGCCCTCCGGGACAGGGGGCCTTTGGAGCTTTCTTT.

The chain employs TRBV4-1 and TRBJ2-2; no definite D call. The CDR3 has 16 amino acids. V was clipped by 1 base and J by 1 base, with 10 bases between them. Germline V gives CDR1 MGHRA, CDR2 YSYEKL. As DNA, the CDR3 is TGCGCCAGCAGCCAAGTCAGAATCTTGAACACCGGGGAGCTGTTTTTT. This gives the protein CASSQVRILNTGELFF.

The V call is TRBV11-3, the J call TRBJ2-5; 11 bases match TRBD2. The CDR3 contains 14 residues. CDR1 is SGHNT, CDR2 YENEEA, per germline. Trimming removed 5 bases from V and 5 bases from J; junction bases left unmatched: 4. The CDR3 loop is CASSVSGGAETQYF. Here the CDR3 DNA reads TGTGCCAGCAGCGTTAGCGGGGGGGCTGAGACCCAGTACTTC.

The CDR3 nucleotides read TGCAGCACCCGGGCCGCTAGCGGGAGGATAGATGAGCAGTTCTTC. Translation: CSTRAASGRIDEQFF. This chain joins TRBV29-1 and TRBJ2-1, with TRBD2 identical over 11 bases. The J segment lost 8 bases and the V segment lost 8 bases, leaving 14 bases of the junction unmatched. CDR1 is SQVTM, CDR2 ANQGSEA, per germline. The CDR3 runs 15 residues.

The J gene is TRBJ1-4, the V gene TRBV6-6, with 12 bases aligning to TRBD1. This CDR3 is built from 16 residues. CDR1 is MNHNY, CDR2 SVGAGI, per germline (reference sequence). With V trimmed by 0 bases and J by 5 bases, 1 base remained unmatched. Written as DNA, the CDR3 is TGTGCCAGCAGTTACTCGGGACAGGGGGCAAATGAAAAACTGTTTTTT. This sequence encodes CASSYSGQGANEKLFF.

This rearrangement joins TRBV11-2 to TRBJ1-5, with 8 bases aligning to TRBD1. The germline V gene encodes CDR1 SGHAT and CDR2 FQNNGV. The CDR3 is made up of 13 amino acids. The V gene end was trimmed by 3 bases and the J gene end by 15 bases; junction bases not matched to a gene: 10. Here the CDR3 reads CASSLDYRGARHF. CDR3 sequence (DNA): TGTGCCAGCAGCTTGGATTACAGGGGGGCCCGGCATTTT.

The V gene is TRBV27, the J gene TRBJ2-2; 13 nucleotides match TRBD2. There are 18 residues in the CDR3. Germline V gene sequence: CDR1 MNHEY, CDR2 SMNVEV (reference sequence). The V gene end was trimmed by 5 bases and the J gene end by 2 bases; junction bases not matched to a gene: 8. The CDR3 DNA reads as TGTGCCAGCAGTAAAAAGGGACTAGCGGGAATTAACACCGGGGAGCTGTTTTTT. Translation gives CASSKKGLAGINTGELFF.

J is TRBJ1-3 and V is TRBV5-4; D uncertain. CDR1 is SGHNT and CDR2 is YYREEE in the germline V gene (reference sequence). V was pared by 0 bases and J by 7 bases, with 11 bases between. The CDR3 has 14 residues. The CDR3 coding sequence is TGTGCCAGCAGCTTGGGATCACTAGGGAACACCATATATTTT. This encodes CASSLGSLGNTIYF.

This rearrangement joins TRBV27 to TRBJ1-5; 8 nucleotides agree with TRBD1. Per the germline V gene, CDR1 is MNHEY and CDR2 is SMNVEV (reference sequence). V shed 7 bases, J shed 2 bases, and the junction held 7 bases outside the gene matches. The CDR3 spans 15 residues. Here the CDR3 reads CASTRTGSGNQPQHF. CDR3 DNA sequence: TGTGCCAGCACCCGGACAGGGTCCGGCAATCAGCCCCAGCATTTT.

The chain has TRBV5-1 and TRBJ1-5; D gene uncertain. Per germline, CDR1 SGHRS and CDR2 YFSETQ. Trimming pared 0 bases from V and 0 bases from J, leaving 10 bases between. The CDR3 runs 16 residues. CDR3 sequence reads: CASSLGTGPSNQPQHF. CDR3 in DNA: TGCGCCAGCAGCTTGGGGACGGGTCCTAGCAATCAGCCCCAGCATTTT.

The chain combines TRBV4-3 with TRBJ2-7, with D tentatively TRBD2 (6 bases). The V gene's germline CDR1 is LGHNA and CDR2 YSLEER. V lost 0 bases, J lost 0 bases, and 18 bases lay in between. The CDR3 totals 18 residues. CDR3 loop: CASSQDLGLASHSYEQYF. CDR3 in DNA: TGCGCCAGCAGCCAAGATTTGGGTCTAGCGTCCCACTCCTACGAGCAGTACTTC.

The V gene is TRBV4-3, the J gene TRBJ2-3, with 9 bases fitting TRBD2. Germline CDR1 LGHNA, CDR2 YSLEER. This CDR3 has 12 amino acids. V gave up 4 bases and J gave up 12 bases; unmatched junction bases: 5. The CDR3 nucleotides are TGCGCCAGCAGCCTGGGACTAGCCCCACAGTATTTT. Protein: CASSLGLAPQYF.

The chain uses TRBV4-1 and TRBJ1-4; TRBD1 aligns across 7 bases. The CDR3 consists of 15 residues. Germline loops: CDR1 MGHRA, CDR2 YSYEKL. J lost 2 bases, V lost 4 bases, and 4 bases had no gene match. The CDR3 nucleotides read TGCGCCAGCAGCCTCACCAGGGGGACTAATGAAAAACTGTTTTTT. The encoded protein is CASSLTRGTNEKLFF.

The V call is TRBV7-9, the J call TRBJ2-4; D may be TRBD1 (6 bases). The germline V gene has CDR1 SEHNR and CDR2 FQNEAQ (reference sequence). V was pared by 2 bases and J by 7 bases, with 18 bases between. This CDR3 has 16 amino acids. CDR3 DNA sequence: TGTGCCAGCAGCTTAAAAGCTGCTGGGGGCGGGAACATTCAGTACTTC. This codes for CASSLKAAGGGNIQYF.

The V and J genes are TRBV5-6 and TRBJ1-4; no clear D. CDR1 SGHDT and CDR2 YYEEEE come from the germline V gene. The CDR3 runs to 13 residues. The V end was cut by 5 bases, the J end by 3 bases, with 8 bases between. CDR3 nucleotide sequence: TGTGCCAGCAGACGGGAGGCTAATGAAAAACTGTTTTTT. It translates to CASRREANEKLFF. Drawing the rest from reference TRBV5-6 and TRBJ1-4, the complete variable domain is DAGVTQSPTHLIKTRGQQVTLRCSPKSGHDTVSWYQQALGQGPQFIFQYYEEEERQRGNFPDRFSGHQFPNYSSELNVNALLLGDSALYLCASRREANEKLFFGSGTQLSVL.

CDR3 loop: CASSSEPVALHF. The CDR3 DNA reads TGTGCCAGCAGCTCGGAGCCTGTGGCCCTCCACTTT. The chain carries TRBV7-3 and TRBJ1-6; D gene uncertain. The CDR3 is 12 residues long. Trimming took 4 bases from V and 14 from J, leaving 12 bases between them. CDR1 is SGHTA, CDR2 FQGTGA, per germline.